This paragraph reports one T cell receptor (beta chain). Under the authors' procedure: Reference gene primer amplification yielded estimated nucleated cell counts. Clones were read by immunoSEQ multiplex PCR, and TCRdb kept only the in-frame ones, dropping some. For V, J and clone size, that table is used; D and trimming come from the DNA. The table shows fewer than 90,000 clones, with around 90% occurring only once. V lost 4 bases and J lost 1; bases outside the gene matches: 10. Germline lookup yields CDR1 SGHKS and CDR2 YYEKEE (reference sequence). The CDR3 extends over 17 amino acids. This sample is part of a study of blood T cell repertoires in COVID-19. The wider study: Samples taken during acute and convalescent COVID-19 were collected in the United States, Italy and Spain. Nucleic acid was either cDNA or gDNA, and it came from T cells, B-cell-depleted T cells, or PBMCs.

This TCR came from a male donor with acute or convalescent COVID-19. The material sequenced was peripheral blood. The V call is TRBV5-5, the J call TRBJ2-7; 11 bases are a match to TRBD2. CDR3: CASSGGVLAGASYEQYF. For the CDR3, the DNA is TGTGCCAGCAGCGGGGGAGTACTAGCGGGAGCTTCCTACGAGCAGTACTTC.